What follows is one TCR beta chain and its context. TCRdb keeps only in-frame clones here, not all; method: immunoSEQ multiplex PCR. Here the sample spans about 490,000 clones, around 78% being singletons. This record belongs to a study of shared clonotypes between healthy human individuals. Germline loops: CDR1 GTSNPN, CDR2 SVGIG (reference sequence). This CDR3 comprises 13 residues. The receptor comes from a woman aged 35 to 49 in good health. Some clones in this sample may be carry-over from other donors' samples. The source material was PBMCs. The rearrangement links TRBV30 to TRBJ2-3; possibly TRBD2 for D (6 bases). Here the CDR3 DNA reads TGTGTCCGGAGTGTACGGGAGACAGATACGCAGTATTTT. This encodes CVRSVRETDTQYF.